This T cell receptor beta chain was observed in a study of blood T cells in healthy people across ages (dated by TCRdb to the mid-2010s). Describing the broader study: In model experiments, template switching captured roughly one uniquely barcoded TCR beta cDNA molecule for every two T cells. Age-related changes in TCR beta repertoire diversity were measured in the study by deep sequencing normalized with unique cDNA molecular identifiers. Using the same blood draw, the study looked at two additional independent replicas of 1 million unique cDNA reads for two donors, one aged 18 to 30 and the other aged 80 or older. Donors were grouped into four age groups: young (average roughly 15 years), middle-aged (around 39), aged (around 60) and long-lived (roughly 80). Study-wide findings and limitations: Conclusive comparison of naive and antigen-experienced compartments was prevented by the profiling of bulk unsorted PBMCs. The CMV infection status of donors was not known, potentially confounding age-related changes in expanded clonotypes. A strong correlation was found between observed TCR beta diversity and the percentage of naive T cells measured by flow cytometry. Compared with the aged group, more naive CD4+ T cells, fewer expanded clones and increased TCR diversity were shown by the long-lived group, suggesting age selection. Estimates of total diversity based on one million sequenced T cells were considered lower bounds and underestimates. Observed TCR beta diversity per million T cells fell roughly linearly with age, and a significant reduction was already apparent by age around 44.

Donors were 40 or so systemically healthy Caucasian individuals from Russia aged roughly 6 to 100 years. Each donor gave ten milliliters of peripheral blood, drawn into EDTA-treated Vacutainer tubes. Ficoll-Paque density-gradient centrifugation was used to isolate PBMCs, with at least 6.5 million per sample. Total RNA was extracted from PBMCs with Trizol reagent, with at least 5 micrograms obtained per sample. For every donor, flow cytometry on a PBMC aliquot measured the percentage of naive CD45RAhigh/CD27high T cells. Including cysteine and phenylalanine, the CDR3 has 16 amino acids. Here the CDR3 DNA is all that survives: 48 bases in frame from base 1. Unmatched junction bases come to 8, with V trimmed by 4 bases and J by 0 bases. The germline V gene (reference sequence) sets CDR1 to LNHDA and CDR2 to SQIVND. Of note for this clonotype: Its antigen remains undetermined. Base-call qualities are not available, and no considerably larger clone is one nucleotide away.

Libraries were built with 5' RACE. Sequenced on an Illumina HiSeq 2500. A second PCR of roughly 7 to 12 cycles was performed with a sample-barcoded 5' primer and a J-beta primer mix. A template-switch 5' adaptor carrying 12 random nucleotides introduced a unique molecular identifier onto each TCR beta cDNA molecule. Each sample yielded at least 3 million CDR3-containing paired-end reads. The Mint cDNA synthesis kit, primed by a TRBC-specific oligonucleotide, was used to synthesize first-strand cDNA from all RNA. Following uracil-DNA glycosylase treatment, a first 18-cycle PCR with universal primers M1SS and BC2_uni_R was performed on all cDNA. On the authors' methods: Normalization of each sample was performed by random selection of 1 million high-quality reads, each carrying a distinct molecular identifier. Reads with shared molecular identifiers were discarded instead of being binned into consensus sequences. CDR3 identification, clonotype clustering and error correction used MiTCR with a Q25 quality threshold and the strictest error-elimination algorithm. A nonparametric unseen species model with Euler transformation was used to estimate lower-bound total TCR beta diversity. TCRdb applied fastp at Q25 and MiXCR to the public reads, then kept only in-frame beta chains. CDR3 protein sequences are deduplicated, and each keeps its most common genes and DNA. TCRdb, not the original authors, processed these V and J calls. In this sample the table shows about 800,000 distinct CDR3 sequences, roughly 25% of which occur a single time. Roughly 3.8% of the sample is held by the ten biggest clonotypes.

These data are also associated with another study on T cells of mothers and their children. Per the second study: Nine systemically healthy Caucasian individuals served as donors, namely three mothers together with their six children. cDNA synthesis consumed the entire amount of extracted RNA, loaded at roughly 1.5 ug RNA in each 15 ul reaction. Sample barcodes and 2-4 random nucleotides were added via the M1S primer in the second PCR. Over 8 million TCR beta CDR3 reads came from each mother, compared with a few million reads from each child. Thymic selection shapes the output of TCR recombination in a similar way in related and unrelated pairs, and inherited differences have a minor effect. Related mother-child pairs always showed normalized repertoire overlap that was slightly higher than in unrelated mother-child pairs, though the difference was never significant. No persistent microchimeric T cell clones were found, with a detection sensitivity of roughly 92 clones per million clonotypes. To look for features that set related mother-child pairs apart from unrelated individuals, the researchers ran deep NGS to compare the TCR beta repertoires of mothers and children. The mean age was about 38 +/- 4 years for the mothers and approximately 11 +/- 4 years for the children. After adapters were ligated using NEBNext reagents, the libraries underwent 100+100 nt paired-end sequencing on an Illumina HiSeq 2000. To prevent cross-contamination, the mother and child libraries were prepared a month apart and were sequenced in separate runs. Each donor had between about 450,000 and 2,300,000 distinct TCR beta clonotypes identified. Naive TCR beta clonotypes were estimated from low-frequency clonotypes matched to each donor's FACS-determined naive share, without sorting.

The receptor was derived from a boy younger than 18 in good health. Source material: blood. The chain was built from TRBV19 and TRBJ2-5, and TRBD1 aligns with 7 junction nucleotides. The sequence in DNA is TGTGCCAGTAGTACGTCTCCGACAGGGCACCAAGAGACCCAGTACTTC. It translates to CASSTSPTGHQETQYF.